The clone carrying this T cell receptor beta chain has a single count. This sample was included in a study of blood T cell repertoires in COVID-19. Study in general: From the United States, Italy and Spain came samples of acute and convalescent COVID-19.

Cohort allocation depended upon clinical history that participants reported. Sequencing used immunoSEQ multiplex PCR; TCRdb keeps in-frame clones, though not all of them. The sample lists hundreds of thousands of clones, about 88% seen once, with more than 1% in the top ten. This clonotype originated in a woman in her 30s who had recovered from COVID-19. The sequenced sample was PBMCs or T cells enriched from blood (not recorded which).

CDR3 in amino acids: CASSLNRNTEAFF. The CDR3 DNA sequence: TGTGCCAGCAGCTTAAATCGGAACACTGAAGCTTTCTTT. V gene TRBV7-7 combines with J gene TRBJ1-1, with D unresolved. Trimming took off 2 bases at V and 1 base at J, with 5 bases between the two ends. The CDR3 covers 13 residues. Looked up from germline, CDR1 is SSHAT and CDR2 is FNYEAQ (reference sequence). The full variable domain, its missing parts supplied by reference TRBV7-7 and TRBJ1-1, is GAGVSQSPRYKVTKRGQDVTLRCDPISSHATLYWYQQALGQGPEFLTYFNYEAQPDKSGLPSDRFSAERPEGSISTLTIQRTEQRDSAMYRCASSLNRNTEAFFGQGTRLTVV.